Presented here are 4 T cell receptor beta chains from one specimen sequenced in a study of cytomegalovirus exposure and HLA in healthy donors. In the PCR, 60 Vbeta and 13 Jbeta primers were used. Libraries were prepared by immunoSEQ multiplex PCR; TCRdb keeps only in-frame clonotypes and omits some of them. The sample lists around 300,000 clones; 70% to 90% were seen once. Specimen: PBMCs. The receptors here all came from a woman aged 40 to 50 in good health and CMV-seropositive.

The V gene is TRBV5-6, the J gene TRBJ2-5; D remains unclear. The DNA matches TRBJ2-7 better at its end, which makes the J call doubtful. Germline V lookup: CDR1 SGHDT, CDR2 YYEEEE. This CDR3 spans 14 amino acids. CDR3 coding DNA: TGTGCCAGCAGCTCCGACTTCTTCTCCTACGAGCAGTACTTC. Its protein product is CASSSDFFSYEQYF.

V gene TRBV5-1 combines with J gene TRBJ2-3; 10 bases line up with TRBD2. J lost 2 bases, V lost 0 bases, and 3 bases had no gene match. This CDR3 has 16 amino acids. Germline values: CDR1 SGHRS, CDR2 YFSETQ. The CDR3 bases are TGCGCCAGCAGCTTGGGGACTAGCGGACACACAGATACGCAGTATTTT. This gives the protein CASSLGTSGHTDTQYF.

The chain has TRBV5-4 and TRBJ2-1; 10 positions agree with TRBD2. Germline CDR1 SGHNT, CDR2 YYREEE (reference sequence). This CDR3 contains 14 residues. V dropped 0 bases and J dropped 9; count of bases not matched to a gene: 3. The DNA of the CDR3 is TGTGCCAGCAGCTTGGCTAGCGGGAGCGGTGAGCAGTTCTTC. Its translation is CASSLASGSGEQFF.

This sequence joins TRBV13 and TRBJ2-7; 14 bases align to TRBD2. The ends lost 4 bases at V and 5 bases at J; junction bases unmatched: 7. There are 16 residues in the CDR3. Germline values: CDR1 PRHDT, CDR2 FYEKMQ (reference sequence). The CDR3 sequence is CASSSGLAGAADEQYF. Here the CDR3 DNA reads TGTGCCAGCAGCTCGGGACTAGCGGGAGCCGCGGACGAGCAGTACTTC.